What follows are 30 T cell receptor beta chains derived from one specimen sequenced in a study of vaccination effects on CD4 cells after COVID-19. The antigens for these receptors are not known. This table comes from immunoSEQ multiplex PCR, and its TCRdb copy is limited to in-frame clones, with some not included. Among over 50,000 clones listed, roughly 81% were seen once. Sequencing was preceded by expansion of antigen-specific CD4+ T cells with viral peptide pools in the ViraFEST assay. At the end of 10 days of culture, CD4+ T cells were isolated. The input for sequencing was CD4+ T cells from PBMCs cultured with HCoV-229E spike peptides, taken before COVID-19 vaccination. Receptor source: a human donor who received a COVID-19 vaccine.

This clone has a handful of counts. This chain uses TRBV5-1 with TRBJ2-6; the D gene could be TRBD1 or TRBD2 (7 bases each). Per germline, CDR1 SGHRS and CDR2 YFSETQ. Trimming removed 0 bases from V and 0 bases from J, with 16 bases in between. This CDR3 has 19 amino acids. The CDR3 loop is CASSLARQGGSSGANVLTF. DNA of the CDR3: TGCGCCAGCAGCTTGGCCAGGCAGGGGGGGTCCTCTGGGGCCAACGTCCTGACTTTC.

This clone has more than one count but fewer than ten. V gene TRBV5-6 combines with J gene TRBJ1-4; D remains ambiguous. V was cut by 0 bases and J by 6 bases, with 9 bases left in between. From germline, CDR1 is SGHDT and CDR2 YYEEEE. This CDR3 is built from 14 residues. The CDR3 is CASSLGWTHEKLFF. The CDR3 coding sequence is TGTGCCAGCAGCTTGGGATGGACTCATGAAAAACTGTTTTTT.

This chain links TRBV11-2 with TRBJ1-5; maybe TRBD1 (5 bases). The CDR3 consists of 14 residues. The germline V gene encodes CDR1 SGHAT and CDR2 FQNNGV. Trimming stripped 3 bases from V and 5 bases from J, with 11 bases between. As DNA, the CDR3 is TGTGCCAGCAGCTTCTCAGGGATGGATCAGCCCCAGCATTTT. Protein product: CASSFSGMDQPQHF.

V gene TRBV9 combines with J gene TRBJ2-3; unclear D gene. The CDR3 is 15 amino acids. Per germline, CDR1 SGDLS and CDR2 YYNGEE. V was pared by 0 bases and J by 0 bases, with 8 bases between. The DNA of the CDR3 is TGTGCCAGCAGCGTAGATCTTCCTAGCACAGATACGCAGTATTTT. Protein sequence: CASSVDLPSTDTQYF. Drawing the rest from reference TRBV9 and TRBJ2-3, the complete variable domain is DSGVTQTPKHLITATGQRVTLRCSPRSGDLSVYWYQQSLDQGLQFLIQYYNGEERAKGNILERFSAQQFPDLHSELNLSSLELGDSALYFCASSVDLPSTDTQYFGPGTRLTVL.

The chain combines TRBV15 with TRBJ1-4; possible D gene TRBD1, 6 bases. V lost 0 bases and J lost 10, with 15 bases in between. Germline values: CDR1 LNHNV, CDR2 YYDKDF (reference sequence). The CDR3 contains 15 residues. The CDR3 sequence is CATSRDRQGRGKLFF. CDR3 DNA: TGTGCCACCAGCAGAGATCGTCAGGGGAGAGGAAAACTGTTTTTT. The full variable domain, in which reference TRBV15 and TRBJ1-4 provide the parts outside the CDR3, is DAMVIQNPRYQVTQFGKPVTLSCSQTLNHNVMYWYQQKSSQAPKLLFHYYDKDFNNEADTPDNFQSRRPNTSFCFLDIRSPGLGDTAMYLCATSRDRQGRGKLFFGSGTQLSVL.

This clone was seen just once. The chain is built from TRBV5-1 and TRBJ1-2; D is undetermined. The ends were cut back, 4 bases at V and 2 bases at J, with 15 bases in the middle. The germline V gene has CDR1 SGHRS and CDR2 YFSETQ. The CDR3 spans 15 residues. This chain's CDR3 is CASSGPGTDNYGYTF. The CDR3 nucleotides are TGCGCCAGCAGCGGGCCGGGAACGGACAACTATGGCTACACCTTC. The variable domain in full, completed from reference TRBV5-1 and TRBJ1-2, reads KAGVTQTPRYLIKTRGQQVTLSCSPISGHRSVSWYQQTPGQGLQFLFEYFSETQRNKGNFPGRFSGRQFSNSRSEMNVSTLELGDSALYLCASSGPGTDNYGYTFGSGTRLTVV.

The chain carries TRBV6-6 and TRBJ1-5; D not resolved. V was clipped by 2 bases and J by 6 bases, with 11 bases between them. The CDR3 sequence is 14 residues long. Germline V gives CDR1 MNHNY, CDR2 SVGAGI (reference sequence). CDR3 coding DNA: TGTGCCAGCAGTTACGAGTGGGTTGGTCAGCCCCAGCATTTT. This gives the protein CASSYEWVGQPQHF.

V and J are TRBV6-2 or TRBV6-3 and TRBJ2-5, with a weak D call TRBD1 (6 bases). Trimming took off 5 bases at V and 5 bases at J, with 18 bases between the two ends. Germline lookup yields CDR1 MNHEY and CDR2 SVGEGT. This CDR3 is 15 amino acids long. The CDR3 bases are TGTGCCAGCAGTCCCTCCCATACAGGGTTGGAGACCCAGTACTTC. It yields the protein CASSPSHTGLETQYF.

The rearrangement uses TRBV5-5 and TRBJ1-6; possible D gene TRBD1, 5 bases. Germline CDR1 and CDR2: SGHKS and YYEKEE (reference sequence). V was cut by 4 bases and J by 9 bases, with 20 bases left in between. The CDR3 is 16 amino acids. The CDR3 DNA reads TGTGCCAGCAGCCTCACATCGGCAGGGATAATTTCACCCCTCCACTTT. This sequence encodes CASSLTSAGIISPLHF.

The rearrangement uses TRBV7-3 and TRBJ2-5, with 7 positions matching TRBD1. CDR1 is SGHTA and CDR2 is FQGTGA in the germline V gene. J lost 4 bases, V lost 5 bases, and 13 bases had no gene match. This CDR3 has 16 amino acids. The CDR3 spells CASSPQGGTVLETQYF. CDR3 coding DNA: TGTGCCAGCAGCCCCCAGGGTGGGACAGTTTTAGAGACCCAGTACTTC.

The chain recombines TRBV7-2 with TRBJ1-1; possible D gene TRBD1, 5 bases. The CDR3 runs to 13 residues. The germline gives CDR1 SGHTA, CDR2 FQGNSA. Trimming stripped 5 bases from V and 1 base from J, with 8 bases between. The CDR3 reads CASSKTANTEAFF. Here the CDR3 DNA reads TGTGCCAGCAGCAAGACAGCGAACACTGAAGCTTTCTTT.

This clone was counted between two and nine times. This chain connects TRBV7-9 to TRBJ1-5; TRBD1 agrees at 7 bases. Germline CDR1 and CDR2: SEHNR and FQNEAQ (reference sequence). With 1 base clipped from V and 1 base from J, the junction kept 4 bases outside the gene matches. CDR3 size: 16 residues. The CDR3 spells CASSLEGAGSNQPQHF. The CDR3 bases are TGTGCCAGCAGCTTAGAGGGGGCAGGAAGCAATCAGCCCCAGCATTTT.

V is TRBV9 and J is TRBJ2-2; D is unresolved. The germline CDR1 and CDR2 sequences are SGDLS and YYNGEE. V lost 3 bases and J 6 bases, leaving 15 bases between the germline ends. There are 15 residues in the CDR3. CDR3: CASSGRALSSGELFF. CDR3 bases: TGTGCCAGCAGCGGCCGGGCCCTCTCTTCCGGGGAGCTGTTTTTT.

The rearrangement uses TRBV2 and TRBJ2-1; possibly TRBD2 for D (5 bases). Germline-derived CDR1 and CDR2 are SNHLY and FYNNEI. The V end lost 4 bases, the J end lost 8 bases, and 15 bases lay between the germline ends. This CDR3 has 14 residues. In nucleotides, the CDR3 is TGTGCCAGCAGTGTTCGGCTAGCCGGCGATGAGCAGTTCTTC. Translating gives CASSVRLAGDEQFF.

The chain recombines TRBV15 with TRBJ2-5, with D possibly TRBD2 on 7 matching bases. The CDR3 totals 16 residues. Germline V lookup: CDR1 LNHNV, CDR2 YYDKDF (reference sequence). V lost 3 bases and J 3 bases, leaving 17 bases between the germline ends. The CDR3 region has the DNA TGTGCCACCAGCAGGGGAGGGGGGGGAACTAAAGAGACCCAGTACTTC. It translates to CATSRGGGGTKETQYF.

V is TRBV6-5 and J is TRBJ2-2; D might be TRBD1 (6 bases). Germline-derived CDR1 and CDR2 are MNHEY and SVGAGI. The germline V and J ends were trimmed by 5 bases and 10 bases, with 11 bases remaining between them. CDR3 length: 12 residues. The CDR3 DNA follows: TGTGCCAGCAGTACAGGGTGGCAGGAGCTGTTTTTT. It yields the protein CASSTGWQELFF.

The chain uses TRBV5-1 and TRBJ1-2; 8 bases align to TRBD1. Trimming took 0 bases from V and 7 from J; bases not matched to a gene: 5. CDR1 is SGHRS, CDR2 YFSETQ, per germline. The CDR3 covers 14 residues. Written as DNA, the CDR3 is TGCGCCAGCAGCTTGGAGCAGGGGGCGTTTGGCTACACCTTC. Protein product: CASSLEQGAFGYTF.

The chain is built from TRBV7-2 and TRBJ1-4, with 9 bases that match TRBD1. The V segment lost 8 bases and the J segment 6 bases; nucleotides outside the gene matches: 7. The CDR3 has 14 amino acids. Germline assignment: CDR1 SGHTA and CDR2 FQGNSA. CDR3 protein: CASSGQGNYEKLFF. As DNA, the CDR3 is TGTGCCAGCTCGGGACAGGGAAATTATGAAAAACTGTTTTTT. The variable domain in full, with the rest retrieved from reference TRBV7-2 and TRBJ1-4, is GAGVSQSPSNKVTEKGKDVELRCDPISGHTALYWYRQSLGQGLEFLIYFQGNSAPDKSGLPSDRFSAERTGGSVSTLTIQRTQQEDSAVYLCASSGQGNYEKLFFGSGTQLSVL.

The rearrangement uses TRBV6-5 and TRBJ1-2, with TRBD1 identical over 8 bases. Per germline, CDR1 MNHEY and CDR2 SVGAGI. With 2 bases clipped from V and 6 bases from J, the junction kept 5 bases outside the gene matches. The CDR3 totals 14 residues. CDR3 coding DNA: TGTGCCAGCAGTTACCAACAGGGGGTCCATGGCTACACCTTC. Translating it yields CASSYQQGVHGYTF.

This clone has only one observation. This chain joins TRBV27 and TRBJ1-4, with 7 bases matching TRBD1. Trimming at V came to 5 bases and at J to 3 bases, leaving 6 bases not matched to a gene. This CDR3 contains 15 residues. Germline V gene sequence: CDR1 MNHEY, CDR2 SMNVEV (reference sequence). In DNA, the CDR3 is TGTGCCAGCAGTCCCGGACAGGTATCTAATGAAAAACTGTTTTTT. Translated, it gives CASSPGQVSNEKLFF.

The chain is built from TRBV12-5 and TRBJ2-3, with 7 bases aligning to TRBD2. The germline CDR1 and CDR2 sequences are LGHNT and FRNRAP. This CDR3 contains 14 residues. With V trimmed by 11 bases and J by 4 bases, 12 bases remained unmatched. CDR3 nucleotide sequence: TGTGCTGTAGCGGGTTACACGGGGCCAGATACGCAGTATTTT. As protein: CAVAGYTGPDTQYF.

This clone was detected only a few times. The chain links TRBV29-1 to TRBJ1-2; D gene unclear. This CDR3 spans 12 amino acids. Germline CDR1 and CDR2: SQVTM and ANQGSEA. Trimming shortened V by 7 bases and J by 1 base, and 10 bases separated the two germline ends. The CDR3 nucleotides read TGCAGCGGACTGATACTTAACTATGGCTACACCTTC. Residues: CSGLILNYGYTF.

The chain couples TRBV6-1 to TRBJ1-4; no clear D gene. Trimming left V 7 bases short and J 0 bases short, with 6 bases between. From germline, CDR1 is MNHNS and CDR2 SASEGT. The CDR3 spans 13 residues. This chain's CDR3 is CASNPATNEKLFF. CDR3 nucleotides: TGTGCCAGCAACCCTGCAACTAATGAAAAACTGTTTTTT.

This chain joins TRBV19 and TRBJ1-1, with a tentative D call TRBD1 (5 bases). The V and J ends lost 5 bases and 3 bases respectively, with 13 bases between them. Looked up from germline, CDR1 is LNHDA and CDR2 is SQIVND (reference sequence). This CDR3 contains 14 residues. This CDR3 is CASSPHAGDTEAFF. DNA for the CDR3: TGTGCCAGTAGTCCGCACGCGGGGGACACTGAAGCTTTCTTT.

The chain's CDR3 is CASRPILAIYRGELFF. The CDR3 nucleotides read TGCGCCAGCAGACCTATTCTAGCGATCTATAGGGGGGAGCTGTTTTTT. The genes are TRBV5-1 and TRBJ2-2; perhaps TRBD2 as D (6 bases). CDR3 length equals 16 residues. The germline CDR1 and CDR2 sequences are SGHRS and YFSETQ. V lost 5 bases, J lost 8 bases, and 22 bases lay in between.

V gene TRBV3-1 (or the pseudogene TRBV3-2) combines with J gene TRBJ2-1, with 7 bases fitting TRBD2. CDR3 length: 13 residues. Trimming cost V 2 bases and J 7 bases; bases outside gene matches: 2. Germline lookup yields CDR1 LGHDT and CDR2 YNNKEL (reference sequence). This chain's CDR3 is CASSQQRENEQFF. As DNA, the CDR3 is TGTGCCAGCAGCCAACAGCGGGAAAATGAGCAGTTCTTC.

The chain combines TRBV3-1 (or the pseudogene TRBV3-2) with TRBJ2-5; TRBD2 matches 14 bases. This CDR3 region has 20 residues. V trimming: 6 bases; J trimming: 7 bases; junction bases outside the gene matches: 22. The germline V gene encodes CDR1 LGHDT and CDR2 YNNKEL (reference sequence). CDR3 coding DNA: TGTGCCAGCAGTCACAAGTTTCCGGGACTAGCGGGGGCCGCTGGTGGGACCCAGTACTTC. Amino acids: CASSHKFPGLAGAAGGTQYF.

This chain joins TRBV5-8 and TRBJ1-5; possible D gene TRBD1, 6 bases. The CDR3 length is 15 residues. Germline values: CDR1 SGHTS, CDR2 YDEGEE. V lost 4 bases to trimming and J lost 0 bases, with 11 bases between them. The CDR3 bases are TGTGCCAGCAGCACCGGGACATATAGCAATCAGCCCCAGCATTTT. It encodes CASSTGTYSNQPQHF. Variable domain in full (rest from reference TRBV5-8 and TRBJ1-5): EAGVTQSPTHLIKTRGQQATLRCSPISGHTSVYWYQQALGLGLQFLLWYDEGEERNRGNFPPRFSGRQFPNYSSELNVNALELEDSALYLCASSTGTYSNQPQHFGDGTRLSIL.

The CDR3 bases are TGTGCCAGCAGACAGGGGGCTCAGGGCTACACCTTC. Its translation: CASRQGAQGYTF. V and J are TRBV2 and TRBJ1-2; 9 bases fit TRBD1. The junction had 4 bases not matched to a gene; V was cut back by 6 bases and J by 8 bases. Germline values: CDR1 SNHLY, CDR2 FYNNEI. This CDR3 has 12 residues.

The gene calls are TRBV7-2 and TRBJ2-2, with 9 bases matching TRBD1. Unmatched junction bases numbered 10, after V lost 1 base and J lost 7 bases. Germline V gene sequence: CDR1 SGHTA, CDR2 FQGNSA. The CDR3 consists of 17 residues. Written as DNA, the CDR3 is TGTGCCAGCAGCTTAGGGGCTTACAGGGGGCTAGGCGGGGAGCTGTTTTTT. This gives the protein CASSLGAYRGLGGELFF.